The present T cell receptor beta chain was sequenced within a study of beta chain features in type 1 diabetes. Reverse transcription of all isolated RNA meant that expressed TCRB transcripts were sequenced. TCRdb's table, derived via immunoSEQ multiplex PCR, lists solely in-frame clones and lacks some. This table has 200,000 to 250,000 clones, 25% to 35% appearing once. Researchers reported sorting CD4+ naive, central memory, regulatory and stem cell-like memory cells via CD45RO/CCR7/CD25/CD127/CD95/CD27. This clonotype was obtained from a young man in good health. Sequenced input: central memory CD4+ T cells from blood.

As DNA, the CDR3 is TGTGCCAGAGCGGGAGCGGGAAATGAGCAGTTCTTC. As protein: CARAGAGNEQFF. V gene TRBV11-2 combines with J gene TRBJ2-1, with 8 bases fitting TRBD2. With V trimmed by 9 bases and J by 7 bases, 5 bases remained unmatched. Germline CDR1 and CDR2: SGHAT and FQNNGV. This CDR3 comprises 12 residues.